Following are 17 T cell receptor beta chains from one sample sequenced in a study of spatial heterogeneity in lung cancer. Overall study results and limits: Tumors with more nonsynonymous mutations had more expanded intratumoral alpha and beta TCRs.

From the 5' RACE reads, TCRdb called clonotypes with MiXCR, one entry per CDR3 protein. This sample yields some 2,000 distinct CDR3 sequences, of which roughly 9.8% are seen a single time; about 12% belongs to the top ten. Their antigen targets remain unknown. Time point reported: sample taken at primary tumor resection. The starting material was lung tumor tissue, obtained at surgery. The receptors come from a female donor with early-stage non-small cell lung cancer.

This clonotype is judged medium-sized. This chain uses TRBV10-3 with TRBJ1-2; D is uncertain. From germline, CDR1 is ENHRY and CDR2 SYGVKD. Trimming took 0 bases from V and 2 from J, leaving 10 bases between them. The CDR3 loop spans 15 amino acids. The CDR3 sequence: CAISESAQANYGYTF. CDR3 coding DNA: TGTGCCATCAGTGAGTCCGCACAAGCGAACTATGGCTACACCTTC.

This clonotype has a count of ten or more. V is TRBV7-3 and J is TRBJ2-1; 7 nucleotides agree with TRBD2. The CDR3 totals 15 residues. With 0 bases clipped from V and 5 bases from J, the junction kept 4 bases outside the gene matches. Germline V lookup: CDR1 SGHTA, CDR2 FQGTGA. The CDR3 nucleotides read TGTGCCAGCAGCTTAACGACTAGCCAAAACAATGAGCAGTTCTTC. Its protein product is CASSLTTSQNNEQFF.

In its sample, this clonotype is medium-sized. J is TRBJ1-2 and V is TRBV30; D not resolved. Trimming shortened V by 4 bases and J by 9 bases, and 21 bases separated the two germline ends. CDR1 GTSNPN and CDR2 SVGIG come from the germline V gene (reference sequence). The CDR3 length is 14 residues. CDR3 in amino acids: CAWTGSVTFRSYTF. The CDR3, as DNA: TGTGCCTGGACCGGGAGTGTAACCTTTAGAAGCTACACCTTC.

This clonotype is medium-sized in the sample. V is TRBV7-9 and J is TRBJ1-4; 10 nucleotides match TRBD1. CDR3 length equals 14 residues. V lost 5 bases to trimming and J lost 6 bases; unmatched junction nucleotides: 3. Germline CDR1 is SEHNR and CDR2 is FQNEAQ (reference sequence). The DNA of the CDR3 is TGTGCCAGCAGCAGGGGACAGGGGTATGAAAAACTGTTTTTT. It translates to CASSRGQGYEKLFF.

By frequency in the sample, this clonotype is medium-sized. The gene calls are TRBV29-1 and TRBJ2-5; D possibly corresponds to TRBD2 (5 bases). Deletions cut 0 bases from V and 1 base from J, with 15 bases between. Germline V gene data show CDR1 as SQVTM and CDR2 as ANQGSEA. The CDR3 is 16 residues long. The CDR3 reads CSVEDELAGIQETQYF. The CDR3 coding sequence is TGCAGCGTTGAAGACGAGCTAGCAGGCATCCAAGAGACCCAGTACTTC.

This clonotype counts as medium-sized. This chain joins TRBV14 and TRBJ2-1, with D unclear. V lost 4 bases and J lost 4, with 8 bases in between. The CDR3 spans 13 residues. Germline V gives CDR1 SGHDN, CDR2 FVKESK. For the CDR3, the DNA is TGTGCCAGCAGCCTTCATGGGTACAATGAGCAGTTCTTC. Protein sequence: CASSLHGYNEQFF.

This clonotype is medium-sized (0.01 to 0.1%). The chain combines TRBV20-1 with TRBJ2-2, with unresolved D. The V end was cut by 2 bases, the J end by 1 base, with 8 bases between. The V gene's germline CDR1 is DFQATT and CDR2 SNEGSKA (reference sequence). The CDR3 is 14 amino acids. CDR3 bases: TGCAGTGCTAGATCGTTCGTGAACACCGGGGAGCTGTTTTTT. This translates into CSARSFVNTGELFF.

This clonotype is classed as medium-sized. V is TRBV6-5 and J is TRBJ1-2; D may be TRBD1 (6 bases). CDR1 is MNHEY and CDR2 is SVGAGI in the germline V gene. CDR3 size: 11 residues. Trimming shortened V by 7 bases and J by 7 bases, and 10 bases separated the two germline ends. The CDR3 sequence is CASTQGSGYTF. The CDR3 region has the DNA TGTGCCAGCACCCAGGGGAGTGGCTACACCTTC.

By share, this clonotype counts as medium-sized. V usage is TRBV11-3 and J usage is TRBJ1-1; possibly TRBD1 for D (5 bases). The CDR3 is 13 residues long. Germline V CDR1 and CDR2: SGHNT, YENEEA. Deletions cut 8 bases from V and 2 bases from J, with 12 bases between. The CDR3 reads CASGTQGNTEAFF. The CDR3 nucleotides read TGTGCCAGCGGCACCCAGGGAAACACTGAAGCTTTCTTT. Full variable domain (remainder filled in from reference TRBV11-3 and TRBJ1-1): EAGVVQSPRYKIIEKKQPVAFWCNPISGHNTLYWYLQNLGQGPELLIRYENEEAVDDSQLPKDRFSAERLKGVDSTLKIQPAELGDSAVYLCASGTQGNTEAFFGQGTRLTVV.

In this sample, this clonotype is medium-sized (0.01 to 0.1%). This rearrangement joins TRBV21-1 to TRBJ2-6; whether TRBD1, the table's D call, matches the DNA was not checked. TRBV21-1 is deemed a pseudogene. This CDR3 contains 16 residues. Here the CDR3 reads CASSGRQFSGANVLTF. CDR3 DNA: TGTGCCAGCAGCGGACGACAGTTCTCTGGGGCCAACGTCCTGACTTTC.

This clonotype is large. V gene TRBV4-3 combines with J gene TRBJ1-2, with D unclear. V was trimmed by 1 base and J by 5 bases, leaving 11 bases between them. The CDR3 extends over 14 amino acids. From germline, CDR1 is LGHNA and CDR2 YSLEER. The CDR3 region is CASSQARAGYGYTF. The CDR3 region has the DNA TGCGCCAGCAGCCAAGCGAGGGCAGGATATGGCTACACCTTC.

Ten or more counts support this clonotype. This chain uses TRBV20-1 with TRBJ2-5, with no clear D. Trimming removed 7 bases at V and 1 base at J, with 13 bases between. CDR1 is DFQATT and CDR2 is SNEGSKA in the germline V gene (reference sequence). The CDR3 runs to 13 residues. The CDR3 nucleotides are TGCAGTGTCCCCACGAAACCCCAAGAGACCCAGTACTTC. This codes for CSVPTKPQETQYF.

This clonotype was observed many times. V and J are TRBV27 and TRBJ2-5; possible D gene TRBD1, 6 bases. Trimming took off 5 bases at V and 0 bases at J, with 19 bases between the two ends. Germline CDR1 reads MNHEY; CDR2 reads SMNVEV (reference sequence). CDR3 length: 17 residues. CDR3 region: CASSLQGRVPNQETQYF. Here the CDR3 DNA reads TGTGCCAGCAGTCTTCAGGGGCGCGTCCCCAACCAAGAGACCCAGTACTTC.

By share of the sample, this clonotype is medium-sized. In nucleotides, the CDR3 is TGTGCCAGCCCGGACCTTAAGTATCAGCCCCAGCATTTT. Translation gives CASPDLKYQPQHF. The chain uses TRBV19 and TRBJ1-5, with D hard to call. The CDR3 consists of 13 residues. V lost 9 bases and J 5 bases, leaving 14 bases between the germline ends. Germline V gives CDR1 LNHDA, CDR2 SQIVND (reference sequence).

This clonotype ranks as medium-sized (0.01 to 0.1%). The CDR3 DNA reads TGTGCCAGCAGCGTGACTAGCGGTCTAAGTGAGCAGTTCTTC. It translates to CASSVTSGLSEQFF. The V gene is TRBV9, the J gene TRBJ2-1; 9 bases match TRBD2. CDR1 and CDR2 (germline): SGDLS, YYNGEE. This CDR3 has 14 residues. With V trimmed by 2 bases and J by 9 bases, 6 bases remained unmatched.

This clonotype was found a few times. The chain carries TRBV12-3 or TRBV12-4 and TRBJ2-2, with 9 bases identical to TRBD2. This CDR3 is built from 12 residues. For the CDR3, the DNA is TGTGCGGCGGGGGGGCGGACCGGGGAGCTGTTTTTT. It encodes CAAGGRTGELFF.

DNA for the CDR3: TGCGCCAGCAGTGTTGGTGCAGAAAGCAATCAGCCCCAGCATTTT. It codes for CASSVGAESNQPQHF. J is TRBJ1-5 and V is TRBV10-1; D unresolved. This CDR3 has 15 residues. The V gene's germline CDR1 is WNHNN and CDR2 SYGVQD (reference sequence). V was trimmed by 4 bases and J by 1 base, leaving 11 bases between them.